These 28 T cell receptor beta chains originate from one sample sequenced in a study of T-cell memory formation after mild COVID-19. TCRdb re-derived calls from the 5' RACE reads in MiXCR, one entry per CDR3 protein. The profile shows 450,000 to 650,000 distinct CDR3 sequences, 15% to 20% of them singletons. The specimen was PBMCs or a T cell subset sorted from them (not recorded which). All receptors derive from an adult woman who had mild COVID-19 (a few samples of this study predate the infection). Cell type and time point are not known.

V and J are TRBV7-2 and TRBJ2-3; possibly TRBD2 for D (7 bases). The V and J ends lost 0 bases and 5 bases respectively, with 15 bases between them. Germline assignment: CDR1 SGHTA and CDR2 FQGNSA. This CDR3 region has 16 residues. The CDR3 sequence: CASSLAAGALGDTQYF. The CDR3 bases are TGTGCCAGCAGCTTAGCGGCGGGGGCGCTCGGAGATACGCAGTATTTT.

The V call is TRBV7-9, the J call TRBJ1-4; 7 bases are a match to TRBD1. The CDR3 is 15 amino acids. The germline CDR1 and CDR2 sequences are SEHNR and FQNEAQ (reference sequence). The CDR3 DNA follows: TGTGCTACTACCCGGCGGGACAGCCGTAATGAAAAACTGTTTTTT. The encoded protein is CATTRRDSRNEKLFF.

The table lists this clonotype with many counts. The rearrangement links TRBV6-1 to TRBJ2-2; TRBD2 is a possible D gene (6 bases). Germline values: CDR1 MNHNS, CDR2 SASEGT. This CDR3 has 15 amino acids. The V end lost 2 bases, the J end lost 4 bases, and 11 bases lay between the germline ends. CDR3 coding DNA: TGTGCCAGCAGTGAAATCAGGGAGGTCACCGGGGAGCTGTTTTTT. Translated, it gives CASSEIREVTGELFF.

The chain links TRBV6-5 to TRBJ2-2; 10 bases fit TRBD2. The CDR3 consists of 19 residues. Germline V gene lookup returns CDR1 MNHEY and CDR2 SVGAGI. Trimming took 0 bases from V and 4 from J; bases not matched to a gene: 11. The CDR3 sequence is CASSYSSPSGSSGTGELFF. In DNA, the CDR3 is TGTGCCAGCAGTTACTCGTCCCCTAGCGGGAGCTCCGGCACCGGGGAGCTGTTTTTT.

This chain joins TRBV19 and TRBJ2-2; 7 nucleotides line up with TRBD1. Unmatched junction bases numbered 8, after V lost 4 bases and J lost 6 bases. There are 15 residues in the CDR3. Germline V gene sequence: CDR1 LNHDA, CDR2 SQIVND (reference sequence). CDR3 protein: CASSTPTGSSGELFF. The CDR3 DNA reads as TGTGCCAGTAGTACACCGACAGGGTCCTCCGGGGAGCTGTTTTTT.

This clonotype was counted a few times. The V and J genes are TRBV7-8 and TRBJ2-2, with TRBD2 identical over 12 bases. V shed 1 base, J shed 0 bases, and the junction held 6 bases outside the gene matches. Germline CDR1 is SGHVS and CDR2 is FQNEAQ. CDR3 length: 19 amino acids. CDR3 region: CASSLELTSGSANTGELFF. CDR3 coding DNA: TGTGCCAGCAGCTTAGAGTTGACTAGCGGGAGCGCGAACACCGGGGAGCTGTTTTTT. The whole variable domain, filled in from reference TRBV7-8 and TRBJ2-2, reads GAGVSQSPRYKVAKRGQDVALRCDPISGHVSLFWYQQALGQGPEFLTYFQNEAQLDKSGLPSDRFFAERPEGSVSTLKIQRTQQEDSAVYLCASSLELTSGSANTGELFFGEGSRLTVL.

This chain links TRBV9 with TRBJ2-2; D uncertain. Germline loops: CDR1 SGDLS, CDR2 YYNGEE. CDR3 length: 12 residues. The ends were cut back, 3 bases at V and 7 bases at J, with 7 bases in the middle. The CDR3 DNA reads TGTGCCAGCAGCGATGACGGCGGGGAGCTGTTTTTT. This translates into CASSDDGGELFF.

This rearrangement joins TRBV5-1 to TRBJ2-5, with TRBD2 matching 9 bases. Germline assignment: CDR1 SGHRS and CDR2 YFSETQ. CDR3 length: 17 residues. After removal of 4 bases from V and 0 bases from J, the junction contained 10 bases not matched to a gene. The CDR3 sequence: CASSAELAGQYQETQYF. Here the CDR3 DNA reads TGCGCCAGCAGCGCTGAGCTAGCGGGACAATACCAAGAGACCCAGTACTTC.

The chain carries TRBV9 and TRBJ2-3; D uncertain. The V gene lost 5 bases and the J gene lost 4 bases, with 14 bases spanning the gap. From germline, CDR1 is SGDLS and CDR2 YYNGEE. The CDR3 totals 14 residues. CDR3: CASSREGFADTQYF. The CDR3 DNA follows: TGTGCCAGCAGTAGGGAAGGATTCGCAGATACGCAGTATTTT.

The chain combines TRBV12-3 or TRBV12-4 with TRBJ1-2; the match to TRBD1 covers 11 bases. The CDR3 length is 15 residues. The junction had 7 bases not matched to a gene; V was cut back by 5 bases and J by 5 bases. DNA of the CDR3: TGTGCCAGCAGTCCAGATAGGGACAGGGGGTATGGCTACACCTTC. Protein sequence: CASSPDRDRGYGYTF.

The chain employs TRBV12-3 or TRBV12-4 and TRBJ1-5, with D possibly matching TRBD1 (6 bases). Trimming took 6 bases from V and 4 from J, leaving 10 bases between them. The CDR3 contains 13 residues. CDR3 nucleotide sequence: TGTGCCAGCAGGTTTACAGGGAATCAGCCCCAGCATTTT. Protein: CASRFTGNQPQHF.

The chain recombines TRBV5-1 with TRBJ2-1, with no clear D. The ends were cut back, 8 bases at V and 5 bases at J, with 14 bases in the middle. The CDR3 runs 13 residues. The V gene's germline CDR1 is SGHRS and CDR2 YFSETQ. The CDR3 DNA is TGCGCCAGTACACAGACTTCCCACAATGAGCAGTTCTTC. Residues: CASTQTSHNEQFF.

This clonotype was observed a single time. One junction end disagrees with the germline gene, perhaps due to a read error. This chain links TRBV2 with TRBJ1-3; D not resolved. CDR3 length equals 12 residues. Germline V gene lookup returns CDR1 SNHLY and CDR2 FYNNEI. CDR3 coding DNA: TGTGCCAGCAGTGTGTCAGCAAACAACATATATTTT. Its translation is CASSVSANNIYF. Full variable domain (remainder filled in from reference TRBV2 and TRBJ1-3): EPEVTQTPSHQVTQMGQEVILRCVPISNHLYFYWYRQILGQKVEFLVSFYNNEISEKSEIFDDQFSVERPDGSNFTLKIRSTKLEDSAMYFCASSVSANNIYFGEGSWLTVV.

This clonotype was seen a few times. This chain connects TRBV29-1 to TRBJ1-2, with TRBD1 as a possible D gene (6 bases). CDR3 length: 12 amino acids. With 6 bases removed from V and 2 bases from J, the gap between germline ends came to 10 bases. CDR1 is SQVTM and CDR2 is ANQGSEA in the germline V gene. The CDR3 region has the DNA TGCAGCGTCGAGGGACACAACTATGGCTACACCTTC. It encodes CSVEGHNYGYTF.

This clonotype came up many times. One end of the junction varies from germline; a read error may be responsible. CDR3 in DNA: TGTGCCAGCAGCTTAGGGGGCTCCTACAATGAGCAGTTCTTC. Translated: CASSLGGSYNEQFF. The V call is TRBV5-1, the J call TRBJ2-1, with D perhaps TRBD1 (6 bases). Germline-derived CDR1 and CDR2 are SGHRS and YFSETQ. The CDR3 spans 14 residues. Variable domain in full (rest from reference TRBV5-1 and TRBJ2-1): KAGVTQTPRYLIKTRGQQVTLSCSPISGHRSVSWYQQTPGQGLQFLFEYFSETQRNKGNFPGRFSGRQFSNSRSEMNVSTLELGDSALYLCASSLGGSYNEQFFGPGTRLTVL.

The chain uses TRBV7-2 and TRBJ2-1, with 7 bases that match TRBD1. Germline V CDR1 and CDR2: SGHTA, FQGNSA. Unmatched junction bases numbered 6, after V lost 5 bases and J lost 8 bases. The CDR3 is 13 residues long. The DNA for the CDR3 is TGTGCCAGCAGCCTCAACAGGGGCTATGAGCAGTTCTTC. Translated, it gives CASSLNRGYEQFF.

This clonotype was counted between two and nine times. The V gene is TRBV29-1, the J gene TRBJ2-5; 12 nucleotides line up with TRBD2. Germline assignment: CDR1 SQVTM and CDR2 ANQGSEA. Trimming removed 5 bases from V and 4 bases from J; junction bases left unmatched: 2. This CDR3 contains 13 residues. In DNA, the CDR3 is TGCAGCGTTTTACTAGCGGGAGGAGAGACCCAGTACTTC. Translation gives CSVLLAGGETQYF.

V gene TRBV7-8 combines with J gene TRBJ1-4; D is undetermined. This CDR3 region has 12 residues. V was trimmed by 5 bases and J by 6 bases, leaving 7 bases between them. Germline V lookup: CDR1 SGHVS, CDR2 FQNEAQ. The CDR3 nucleotides are TGTGCCAGCAGCGCGTACGATGAAAAACTGTTTTTT. Translating gives CASSAYDEKLFF.

This clonotype has more than one count but fewer than ten. The junction departs from the called germline gene at one end, perhaps through a read error. V usage is TRBV12-3 or TRBV12-4 and J usage is TRBJ2-4, with 9 bases matching TRBD2. The CDR3 loop spans 15 amino acids. CDR3 in amino acids: CASSVAGEAKNIQYF. In DNA, the CDR3 is TGTGCCAGCAGTGTAGCGGGAGAAGCCAAAAACATTCAGTACTTC.

At least ten counts were recorded for this clonotype. The chain couples TRBV7-9 to TRBJ2-4, with 7 bases aligning to TRBD1. Germline V lookup: CDR1 SEHNR, CDR2 FQNEAQ (reference sequence). The CDR3 spans 14 residues. The J segment lost 6 bases and the V segment lost 1 base, leaving 3 bases of the junction unmatched. CDR3 DNA: TGTGCCAGCAGCTTAGGGGACAGTCGAAACATTCAGTACTTC. It encodes CASSLGDSRNIQYF.

The rearrangement joins TRBV6-5 to TRBJ2-1; 11 bases align to TRBD2. Germline CDR1 reads MNHEY; CDR2 reads SVGAGI. The junction had 8 bases not matched to a gene; V was cut back by 3 bases and J by 10 bases. CDR3 size: 15 residues. As DNA, the CDR3 is TGTGCCAGCAGTTATTACTCTAGCGGGGGGTACGAGCAGTTCTTC. Translation gives CASSYYSSGGYEQFF.

V usage is TRBV7-8 and J usage is TRBJ2-4; 11 nucleotides match TRBD2. This CDR3 has 20 amino acids. The J segment lost 1 base and the V segment lost 5 bases, leaving 16 bases of the junction unmatched. Germline CDR1 SGHVS, CDR2 FQNEAQ. CDR3 sequence reads: CASSRSITSGGAGAKNIQYF. In DNA form, the CDR3 reads TGTGCCAGCAGCCGCTCTATAACTAGCGGGGGTGCGGGGGCCAAAAACATTCAGTACTTC.

The J gene is TRBJ2-5, the V gene TRBV24-1; D is perhaps TRBD2 (5 bases). In germline, CDR1 is KGHDR, CDR2 SFDVKD. The CDR3 covers 15 residues. Trimming left V 5 bases short and J 2 bases short, with 14 bases between. The CDR3 loop is CATSGKGPGQETQYF. CDR3 DNA: TGTGCCACCAGTGGCAAGGGCCCGGGGCAAGAGACCCAGTACTTC.

This clonotype has just a few counts. The chain combines TRBV19 with TRBJ2-3; TRBD2 matches at 9 bases. J was trimmed by 6 bases and V by 6 bases; bases with no gene match: 10. The germline gives CDR1 LNHDA, CDR2 SQIVND (reference sequence). The CDR3 length is 15 residues. CDR3 protein: CASRDHSGSEDTQYF. The CDR3 nucleotides read TGTGCCAGTAGAGACCATAGCGGGAGTGAGGATACGCAGTATTTT.

The rearrangement joins TRBV3-1 to TRBJ2-1; TRBD2 matches 11 bases. Germline CDR1 LGHDT, CDR2 YNNKEL (reference sequence). The V gene end was trimmed by 4 bases and the J gene end by 7 bases; junction bases not matched to a gene: 9. The CDR3 has 16 amino acids. The CDR3 reads CASSPRDLAGGNEQFF. The CDR3 DNA reads as TGTGCCAGCAGCCCCCGAGACCTAGCGGGGGGAAATGAGCAGTTCTTC.

This clonotype appeared a few times. The V and J genes are TRBV5-1 and TRBJ2-7; D not resolved. The length of the CDR3 is 14 residues. Trimming pared 4 bases from V and 3 bases from J, leaving 14 bases between. Germline CDR1 reads SGHRS; CDR2 reads YFSETQ. Here the CDR3 DNA reads TGCGCCAGCAGCCCGGCGTACAAACTCTACGAGCAGTACTTC. Its translation is CASSPAYKLYEQYF.

This chain connects TRBV12-3 or TRBV12-4 to TRBJ2-2; D perhaps matches TRBD2 (6 bases). CDR3 length: 15 amino acids. V lost 3 bases and J 5 bases, leaving 13 bases between the germline ends. Here the CDR3 reads CASSLRGPPTGELFF. The CDR3 DNA reads TGTGCCAGCAGTTTGCGGGGCCCCCCTACCGGGGAGCTGTTTTTT.

The chain links TRBV3-1 to TRBJ2-5; a possible D gene is TRBD1 (5 bases). Trimming cost V 8 bases and J 2 bases, with 9 bases left between them. Germline V gene sequence: CDR1 LGHDT, CDR2 YNNKEL (reference sequence). The CDR3 is 12 residues long. The CDR3 nucleotides read TGTGCCAGCGGGGCGCGACAAGAGACCCAGTACTTC. It codes for CASGARQETQYF.